This T cell receptor (beta chain) comes out of a study of T cells in Graves' hyperthyroidism and ophthalmopathy (dated by TCRdb to the late 2010s). With respect to the entire study: Peripheral blood samples were taken at initial diagnosis, before any treatment was given. To identify TCR V-J signatures that set the groups apart, the researchers used a discovery cohort of about a hundred patients, made up of 40 to 45 with Graves' ophthalmopathy and about 55 with stable Graves' hyperthyroidism. Prospective prediction of ophthalmopathy was tested in an independent validation cohort of some 19 hyperthyroidism patients and 17 patients who later progressed to ophthalmopathy. The 90 to 100 discovery patients were randomly divided into training and test sets at a 7:3 ratio. Thyroid tissue and blood T-cell repertoires from about 6 Graves' hyperthyroidism patients were also compared in the study. Following sampling, methimazole starting at 30 mg daily was given to hyperthyroidism patients, and high-dose intravenous methylprednisolone was given to ophthalmopathy patients. TCR Vbeta CDR3 sequencing of approximately 140 peripheral blood samples (under 45 ophthalmopathy, about 80 hyperthyroidism and around 17 progressor patients) is reported in the paper.

From the germline V gene (reference sequence), CDR1 is MNHEY and CDR2 is SMNVEV. Relative to germline, V is missing 4 bases and J is missing 6 bases, with 6 bases of the junction outside any gene match. The CDR3, from cysteine to phenylalanine, totals 14 residues. The read is trimmed to its CDR3 DNA, 42 bases read in frame from base 1. Note on this clonotype: Its antigen remains unidentified. No much larger clone is present one base from it, and per-base qualities are unavailable.

TCR beta CDR3 regions were amplified from RNA transcripts. For the first round of RT-PCR on the TCR CDR3, the HTBI primer set was used together with the Qiagen OneStep RT-PCR kit. A second multiplex PCR round built the libraries, followed by size selection and purification. Sequencing of the libraries was done on an Illumina HiSeq2000 using paired-end 100 bp reads. In the paper's pipeline: Raw data were processed with SOAPnuke, discarding reads with adapters, uncalled bases, mean Phred below 15, or no exact constant-primer or identifier match. COPE v1.2.5 was used to merge the high-quality paired reads, and each unique nucleotide sequence was defined as a clonotype. MiTCR v1.1 was used to align the clonotypes against IMGT TRBV, TRBD and TRBJ reference segments. Only V-J combinations with frequency above 0.0001, covering approximately 99% of repertoires, were analysed. The TCS score was defined as the ratio of F50 (clonal expansion) to E x V (chaos), calculated using BLOSUM62-based TCRdist between CDR3 peptides within each V-J. Welch's t-statistics and random forest reduced fewer than 600 V-J features to 13, which were used in a naive Bayes classifier (R e1071). TCRdb reanalyzed the raw reads on its own, using fastp at Q25 for trimming and MiXCR for clone calling, and kept in-frame beta chains. Rows with a matching CDR3 protein are joined into one entry that keeps the most common DNA and genes. These V and J calls originate from TCRdb's pipeline instead of the authors' own analysis. The sample includes about 640,000 distinct CDR3 sequences, with 20% to 25% observed a single time. The ten largest clones take up around a third of the sample.

On the study overall, not on this receptor specifically: Sample size was not statistically predetermined, and investigators were not blinded to group allocation. Most expanded thyroid clonotypes (frequency above 0.001) were also found in blood, which suggests that blood repertoires may mirror thyroid immune responses. Ophthalmopathy was separated from stable hyperthyroidism by a 13 V-J signature model, with 85% to 90% sensitivity and approximately 84% specificity obtained in cross-validation and 80%/75% obtained in testing. In validation, progression to ophthalmopathy was predicted by the model with about 70% sensitivity and around 75% specificity, a median of approximately 7.1 months before onset.

In the ophthalmopathy patients, disease was moderately to severely active, with a Clinical Activity Score of 3 or more, a NOSPECS grade of 4 or more, and a duration of less than 3 months. Any patient with an uncontrolled infection, another autoimmune disease, pregnancy or lactation was excluded. Diagnoses were established on the basis of clinical symptoms, serum thyroxine and TRAb, thyroid ultrasound, and orbital computed tomography. Ficoll-Paque density gradient centrifugation was used to isolate PBMCs from 8 to 10 ml of fresh peripheral blood. Total RNA was extracted using Trizol reagent, and RNA quality was assessed on an Agilent 2100 Bioanalyzer.

Input material: blood. The chain is encoded by TRBV27 joined to TRBJ2-7; TRBD1 agrees with 10 junctional bases. The origin of this receptor is a man aged 25-45 years with Graves' ophthalmopathy. The DNA sequence reads TGTGCCAGCAGTTGGGGACAGGGGAGGCGCGAGCAGTACTTC. Translated, this is CASSWGQGRREQYF.